The 30 T cell receptor beta chains in this list originate from one sample, sequenced in a study of T cell repertoires in cytomegalovirus infection. A single record per CDR3 protein comes from TCRdb applying MiXCR to the reads. The sample includes 200,000 to 300,000 distinct CDR3 sequences, approximately 6.7% seen only once; the top ten take roughly 6.5%. Sequencing was performed on PBMCs. The receptors derive from a human donor in good health (CMV status not recorded). Some clones in this sample may be carry-over from other donors' samples.

This clonotype was detected ten times or more. The chain has TRBV19 and TRBJ1-1; 11 bases agree with TRBD1. Germline assignment: CDR1 LNHDA and CDR2 SQIVND (reference sequence). The V and J ends lost 5 bases and 7 bases, in that order; junction bases with no gene match: 9. This CDR3 contains 15 residues. DNA for the CDR3: TGTGCCAGTAGTCCGGACAGGGGGCTTAGTGGTGAAGCTTTCTTT. Translating it yields CASSPDRGLSGEAFF.

The genes are TRBV29-1 and TRBJ1-2; D not certain. Germline V gives CDR1 SQVTM, CDR2 ANQGSEA. This CDR3 has 10 amino acids. V dropped 7 bases and J dropped 6 bases, with 9 bases sitting between them. The CDR3 region is CSDSGNGYTF. The CDR3 DNA reads as TGCAGCGACTCCGGGAATGGCTACACCTTC.

This clonotype showed up many times. The chain employs TRBV7-2 and TRBJ2-7; 8 bases map to TRBD1. J lost 12 bases, V lost 4 bases, and 8 bases had no gene match. CDR1 and CDR2 from the germline V gene are SGHTA and FQGNSA. The CDR3 loop spans 12 amino acids. In DNA form, the CDR3 reads TGTGCCAGCAGCTCTGAGACAGGGGAACCGTACTTC. Residues: CASSSETGEPYF.

This clonotype was picked up many times. CDR3: CASTSMGGEQYF. DNA for the CDR3: TGTGCCAGCACCTCCATGGGGGGCGAGCAGTACTTC. The genes are TRBV7-8 and TRBJ2-7, with D tentatively TRBD2 (6 bases). This CDR3 is built from 12 residues. Between the trimmed V and J ends, which lost 7 bases and 6 bases, there was a span of 13 bases. Germline loops: CDR1 SGHVS, CDR2 FQNEAQ.

The chain uses TRBV5-1 and TRBJ2-1, with D perhaps matching TRBD1 or TRBD2 (6 bases each). The CDR3 sequence is 14 residues long. The V end lost 7 bases, the J end lost 9 bases, and 20 bases lay between the germline ends. The germline CDR1 and CDR2 sequences are SGHRS and YFSETQ. The CDR3 nucleotides read TGCGCCAGCGGCGGCGCGCGGGACACGACTGAGCAGTTCTTC. Translated, it gives CASGGARDTTEQFF.

This clonotype was counted ten times or more. The junction and the germline gene differ at one end; a read error may be behind it. The rearrangement links TRBV5-5 to TRBJ2-3; 12 bases map to TRBD2. Germline CDR1 and CDR2: SGHKS and YYEKEE (reference sequence). The CDR3 totals 16 residues. CDR3 DNA sequence: TGTGCCAGCAGCTTGGAACTAGCGGGAGGAAGAGATAGGCAGTATTTT. This translates into CASSLELAGGRDRQYF.

This clonotype was counted many times. This CDR3 reads CASSLGLRTSGGTSPYEQYF. For the CDR3, the DNA is TGTGCCAGCAGCTTAGGCCTTCGGACTAGCGGGGGGACTTCCCCCTACGAGCAGTACTTC. The chain employs TRBV13 and TRBJ2-7, with 14 nucleotides matching TRBD2. The V segment lost 0 bases and the J segment 2 bases; nucleotides outside the gene matches: 12. This CDR3 has 20 residues. Per germline, CDR1 PRHDT and CDR2 FYEKMQ (reference sequence).

This clonotype turned up a few times. J is TRBJ1-2 and V is TRBV6-2 or TRBV6-3, with D possibly matching TRBD1 (5 bases). The CDR3 runs to 16 residues. V shed 2 bases and J shed 2 bases, with 15 bases lying between them. The V gene's germline CDR1 is MNHEY and CDR2 SVGEGT. CDR3 in amino acids: CASSYTFRGRNYGYTF. The CDR3, as DNA: TGTGCCAGCAGTTACACGTTCCGGGGCAGAAACTATGGCTACACCTTC.

Of note for this clonotype: This could be a read error, since a much larger clone is one nucleotide away. The V call is TRBV2, the J call TRBJ2-7; D possibly corresponds to TRBD1 (5 bases). The CDR3 totals 13 residues. Germline lookup yields CDR1 SNHLY and CDR2 FYNNEI. This CDR3 is CASSILQGYEQCF. CDR3 in DNA: TGTGCCAGCAGTATACTCCAGGGCTACGAGCAGTGCTTC.

CDR3 in amino acids: CSRYKVGETQYF. The CDR3 nucleotides read TGCAGCCGTTACAAGGTTGGCGAGACCCAGTACTTC. J is TRBJ2-5 and V is TRBV20-1; D remains ambiguous. The CDR3 length is 12 residues. The V gene's germline CDR1 is DFQATT and CDR2 SNEGSKA (reference sequence).

This clonotype appeared many times. The V and J genes are TRBV6-2 or TRBV6-3 and TRBJ2-5; D unclear. Deletions cut 8 bases from V and 8 bases from J, with 12 bases between. The germline V gene encodes CDR1 MNHEY and CDR2 SVGEGT. CDR3 size: 11 residues. The CDR3 DNA reads TGTGCCAGCCAGACGACCGGAACCCAGTACTTC. Amino acids: CASQTTGTQYF.

This clonotype showed up many times. The chain has TRBV5-6 and TRBJ1-5; tentatively, D is TRBD1 (5 bases). Between the trimmed V and J ends, which lost 4 bases and 6 bases, there was a span of 14 bases. There are 14 residues in the CDR3. Per germline, CDR1 SGHDT and CDR2 YYEEEE. This CDR3 is CASSQGRVIQPQHF. The CDR3 DNA sequence: TGTGCCAGCAGCCAGGGCAGGGTTATTCAGCCCCAGCATTTT.

This clonotype has a count of ten or more. This sequence joins TRBV5-5 and TRBJ2-7, with D possibly TRBD1 on 5 matching bases. The CDR3 spans 15 residues. Looked up from germline, CDR1 is SGHKS and CDR2 is YYEKEE (reference sequence). V was shortened by 0 bases and J by 12 bases, with 22 bases between the two germline ends. The CDR3 reads CASSLALPGQSHRYF. CDR3 DNA: TGTGCCAGCAGCTTGGCCCTCCCAGGGCAGTCCCACAGGTACTTC.

This clonotype was found many times. This chain joins TRBV2 and TRBJ2-3, with D perhaps matching TRBD1 (5 bases). This CDR3 comprises 18 residues. V shed 4 bases and J shed 0 bases, with 20 bases lying between them. Germline V gene data show CDR1 as SNHLY and CDR2 as FYNNEI. The CDR3 protein is CASSARQGGGVSTDTQYF. The CDR3 bases are TGTGCCAGCAGTGCCCGCCAGGGCGGTGGGGTCAGCACAGATACGCAGTATTTT.

The chain joins TRBV11-2 to TRBJ2-2, with 7 bases lining up with TRBD1. The CDR3 consists of 17 residues. The V gene end was trimmed by 5 bases and the J gene end by 0 bases; junction bases not matched to a gene: 9. Germline lookup yields CDR1 SGHAT and CDR2 FQNNGV. The CDR3 protein is CASSRQGTAANTGELFF. In nucleotides, the CDR3 is TGTGCCAGCAGCCGACAGGGAACTGCCGCGAACACCGGGGAGCTGTTTTTT.

The sample holds many counts of this clonotype. This chain uses TRBV5-4 with TRBJ1-1; D is uncertain. The CDR3 has 16 residues. Trimming removed 1 base at V and 2 bases at J, with 15 bases between. Germline V gene sequence: CDR1 SGHNT, CDR2 YYREEE (reference sequence). The chain's CDR3 is CASSLSVVGFNTEAFF. The CDR3 bases are TGTGCCAGCAGCTTGAGTGTTGTAGGGTTTAACACTGAAGCTTTCTTT.

At least ten counts were recorded for this clonotype. The chain carries TRBV20-1 and TRBJ1-1; D gene ambiguous. Looked up from germline, CDR1 is DFQATT and CDR2 is SNEGSKA (reference sequence). V gave up 4 bases and J gave up 3 bases, with 9 bases separating them. CDR3 length equals 12 residues. The CDR3 bases are TGCAGTGCTAAAGAGACGCACACTGAAGCTTTCTTT. As protein: CSAKETHTEAFF.

This clonotype was seen more than once but under ten times. The chain links TRBV18 to TRBJ2-2; possible D gene TRBD2, 5 bases. Germline V gene sequence: CDR1 KGHSH, CDR2 LQKENI. V lost 1 base to trimming and J lost 0 bases, with 15 bases between them. This CDR3 has 18 residues. CDR3 DNA: TGTGCCAGCTCACCACAACCCCTCGGGATGTCGAACACCGGGGAGCTGTTTTTT. It yields the protein CASSPQPLGMSNTGELFF.

This clonotype was seen at least ten times. The V call is TRBV6-1, the J call TRBJ1-5; no firm D call. Germline CDR1 reads MNHNS; CDR2 reads SASEGT. Trimming removed 3 bases from V and 0 bases from J, with 9 bases in between. The CDR3 loop spans 15 amino acids. Here the CDR3 DNA reads TGTGCCAGCAGTGAGGCGGCTTATAGCAATCAGCCCCAGCATTTT. Protein: CASSEAAYSNQPQHF.

This clonotype occurred many times. The chain joins TRBV20-1 to TRBJ1-4; unclear D gene. Germline CDR1 DFQATT, CDR2 SNEGSKA (reference sequence). V was cut by 5 bases and J by 8 bases, with 18 bases left in between. The CDR3 is 14 amino acids. The CDR3 loop reads CSALETTLGEKLFF. Here the CDR3 DNA reads TGCAGTGCTCTCGAGACAACACTGGGAGAAAAACTGTTTTTT.

The table lists this clonotype with many counts. The chain links TRBV24-1 to TRBJ2-4; TRBD1 is a possible D gene (5 bases). Germline CDR1 and CDR2: KGHDR and SFDVKD. Trimming left V 7 bases short and J 0 bases short, with 12 bases between. The CDR3 consists of 15 residues. In DNA, the CDR3 is TGTGCCACCAGCGACAGCGCACTAGCCAAAAACATTCAGTACTTC. Its protein product is CATSDSALAKNIQYF.

Of note for this clonotype: This clone may be a read error of a much larger clone one base away. This rearrangement joins TRBV12-5 to TRBJ1-2; D not resolved. Germline loops: CDR1 LGHNT, CDR2 FRNRAP. The CDR3 length is 13 residues. Here the CDR3 DNA reads TGTGCTAGTGGTCCTGACCACTACTATGACTACACCTTC. Translation: CASGPDHYYDYTF.

This clonotype occurred once. The chain employs TRBV24-1 and TRBJ2-1; 8 nucleotides line up with TRBD2. V lost 3 bases and J lost 0; bases outside the gene matches: 3. Germline V lookup: CDR1 KGHDR, CDR2 SFDVKD. The CDR3 runs to 16 residues. CDR3 DNA: TGTGCCACCAGTGATCCGGGGGGGAGCTCCTACAATGAGCAGTTCTTC. It is translated as CATSDPGGSSYNEQFF.

This clonotype was counted a few times. The chain has TRBV7-2 and TRBJ2-2; 8 nucleotides align to TRBD1. CDR1 and CDR2 (germline): SGHTA, FQGNSA. The length of the CDR3 is 16 residues. The J segment lost 5 bases and the V segment lost 4 bases, leaving 9 bases of the junction unmatched. The CDR3 is CASSSGQGRGTGELFF. The CDR3 coding sequence is TGTGCCAGCAGCTCCGGACAGGGAAGGGGGACCGGGGAGCTGTTTTTT.

This clonotype was detected only a few times. The genes are TRBV25-1 and TRBJ1-2; D unclear. The germline CDR1 and CDR2 sequences are MGHDK and SYGVNS. There are 13 residues in the CDR3. The V end lost 3 bases, the J end lost 4 bases, and 9 bases lay between the germline ends. The CDR3 nucleotides are TGTGCCAGCAGTGATGAGGCTACCTATGGCTACACCTTC. Translation gives CASSDEATYGYTF.

This clonotype was seen repeatedly, ten times or more. The chain recombines TRBV6-2 or TRBV6-3 with TRBJ2-2; 11 bases map to TRBD2. After removal of 7 bases from V and 0 bases from J, the junction contained 7 bases not matched to a gene. This CDR3 has 17 amino acids. Germline V gene sequence: CDR1 MNHEY, CDR2 SVGEGT. Written as DNA, the CDR3 is TGTGCCAGCATTCAGAAACTAGCGGGGGCGAACACCGGGGAGCTGTTTTTT. This translates into CASIQKLAGANTGELFF.

This clonotype was observed at least ten times. The chain couples TRBV10-3 to TRBJ1-2; D not resolved. The V and J ends lost 8 bases and 4 bases respectively, with 17 bases between them. The CDR3 has 14 amino acids. Germline loops: CDR1 ENHRY, CDR2 SYGVKD. CDR3 coding DNA: TGTGCCATCCCTTCCGGGGAAACCTTCTATGGCTACACCTTC. Its protein product is CAIPSGETFYGYTF.

This clonotype came up many times. V is TRBV4-1 and J is TRBJ1-6, with 8 bases aligning to TRBD1. This CDR3 comprises 16 residues. Unmatched junction bases numbered 8, after V lost 3 bases and J lost 7 bases. Germline CDR1 MGHRA, CDR2 YSYEKL. CDR3 coding DNA: TGCGCCAGCAGCCACCTTTCGGGACAGGCAAATTCACCCCTCCACTTT. Translated, it gives CASSHLSGQANSPLHF.

This clonotype was observed many times. The chain links TRBV3-1 to TRBJ2-1; 9 nucleotides align to TRBD2. Per the germline V gene, CDR1 is LGHDT and CDR2 is YNNKEL (reference sequence). This CDR3 comprises 14 residues. Trimming took 4 bases from V and 8 from J; bases not matched to a gene: 6. The CDR3 loop reads CASSLGLASDEQFF. The CDR3 bases are TGTGCCAGCAGCCTGGGACTAGCTTCCGATGAGCAGTTCTTC.

V usage is TRBV11-2 and J usage is TRBJ1-6; 9 bases align to TRBD1. The V segment lost 2 bases and the J segment 0 bases; nucleotides outside the gene matches: 11. The germline CDR1 and CDR2 sequences are SGHAT and FQNNGV. This CDR3 contains 20 residues. The CDR3 coding sequence is TGTGCCAGCAGCTTACGACATCCCGGGACAGGGAGCTCCTATAATTCACCCCTCCACTTT. It translates to CASSLRHPGTGSSYNSPLHF.